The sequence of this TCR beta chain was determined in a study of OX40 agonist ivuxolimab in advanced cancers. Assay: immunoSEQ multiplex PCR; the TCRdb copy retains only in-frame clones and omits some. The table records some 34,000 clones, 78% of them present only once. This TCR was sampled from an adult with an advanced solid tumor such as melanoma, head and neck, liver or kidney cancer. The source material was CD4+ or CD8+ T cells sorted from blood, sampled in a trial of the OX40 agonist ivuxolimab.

CDR3 sequence reads: CAIAAGTSRLITQYF. The CDR3 DNA reads TGTGCCATCGCCGCCGGAACTAGTAGGTTAATCACGCAGTATTTT. The V call is TRBV10-3, the J call TRBJ2-3; tentative D call: TRBD2 (5 bases). The CDR3 runs 15 residues. The V end was cut by 8 bases, the J end by 9 bases, with 24 bases between. Germline lookup yields CDR1 ENHRY and CDR2 SYGVKD.